These 15 T cell receptor beta chains came from one sample sequenced in a study of vaccination and CD4 T cells after COVID-19. Treatment denoted: roughly nine-day PBMC culture with coronavirus spike peptide pools or control peptides (ViraFEST assay). One should note that the unexposed donor's CD4+ T cells were collected before the COVID-19 pandemic (2011-2018). The antigens these receptors bind are not known. An Oncomine TCR Beta short-read assay was used to sequence the DNA from cultured CD4+ T cells. Each CDR3 protein gets one entry after TCRdb re-called the PCR reads with MiXCR. The sample shows 4,500 to 5,500 distinct CDR3 sequences, about 40% of them seen only once. The sequencing sample was made of CD4+ T cells from blood, cultured in vitro. Receptors were obtained from a human donor in good health.

This clonotype appeared a few times. The gene calls are TRBV7-6 and TRBJ1-1; no clear D gene. Germline V gene sequence: CDR1 SGHVS, CDR2 FNYEAQ. V was trimmed by 6 bases and J by 1 base, leaving 9 bases between them. The CDR3 has 13 amino acids. The CDR3 protein is CASSREENTEAFF. The CDR3 nucleotides are TGTGCCAGCAGTCGTGAAGAGAACACTGAAGCTTTCTTT.

This clonotype was seen a few times. The chain has TRBV7-8 and TRBJ1-5; TRBD1 might be the D (6 bases). Germline CDR1 is SGHVS and CDR2 is FQNEAQ. The CDR3 sequence is 14 residues long. V was pared by 3 bases and J by 4 bases, with 10 bases between. In nucleotides, the CDR3 is TGTGCCAGCAGCTTTGTGGGGGCAAATCAGCCCCAGCATTTT. This gives the protein CASSFVGANQPQHF.

This clonotype was seen only a few times. This rearrangement joins TRBV10-3 to TRBJ1-6; TRBD1 aligns across 10 bases. The CDR3 sequence is 15 residues long. Germline assignment: CDR1 ENHRY and CDR2 SYGVKD. Germline trimming cut 4 bases from V and 9 bases from J; bases unmatched to any gene: 6. CDR3: CAISVGGQGSSPLHF. Here the CDR3 DNA reads TGTGCCATCAGTGTGGGGGGACAGGGGAGTTCACCCCTCCACTTT.

The genes are TRBV20-1 and TRBJ1-1; D not resolved. CDR3 length: 13 residues. CDR1 and CDR2 (germline): DFQATT, SNEGSKA (reference sequence). Trimming shortened V by 0 bases and J by 5 bases, and 10 bases separated the two germline ends. CDR3 sequence: CSARDTAETEAFF. The DNA of the CDR3 is TGCAGTGCTAGAGACACGGCAGAAACTGAAGCTTTCTTT.

J is TRBJ1-1 and V is TRBV18; no clear D. The V end lost 6 bases, the J end lost 1 base, and 12 bases lay between the germline ends. The length of the CDR3 is 14 residues. Germline V gives CDR1 KGHSH, CDR2 LQKENI. CDR3 region: CASSPSMKNTEAFF. CDR3 sequence (DNA): TGTGCCAGCTCTCCCTCGATGAAGAACACTGAAGCTTTCTTT. Combining the CDR3 with reference TRBV18 and TRBJ1-1 gives the whole variable domain NAGVMQNPRHLVRRRGQEARLRCSPMKGHSHVYWYRQLPEEGLKFMVYLQKENIIDESGMPKERFSAEFPKEGPSILRIQQVVRGDSAAYFCASSPSMKNTEAFFGQGTRLTVV.

This clonotype occurred a few times. The chain recombines TRBV6-1 with TRBJ2-7, with 7 nucleotides matching TRBD2. The V segment lost 8 bases and the J segment 2 bases; nucleotides outside the gene matches: 6. CDR1 and CDR2 (germline): MNHNS, SASEGT. The length of the CDR3 is 13 residues. CDR3 in DNA: TGTGCCAGCCGGGCTAGCGGAGCCTACGAGCAGTACTTC. This sequence encodes CASRASGAYEQYF.

This clonotype was picked up a small number of times. CDR3 in DNA: TGCAGTGCTAGATCTCCCGGGATTGCCCGCGCTGAGCAGTTCTTC. Residues: CSARSPGIARAEQFF. The J gene is TRBJ2-1, the V gene TRBV20-1, with D perhaps TRBD2 (5 bases). CDR1 DFQATT and CDR2 SNEGSKA come from the germline V gene (reference sequence). Trimming removed 2 bases at V and 9 bases at J, with 20 bases between. This CDR3 region has 15 residues.

Within the sample, this clonotype is medium-sized. The rearrangement links TRBV27 to TRBJ1-5; TRBD1 agrees at 10 bases. The CDR3 length is 15 residues. Trimming removed 3 bases from V and 4 bases from J; junction bases left unmatched: 3. The germline V gene encodes CDR1 MNHEY and CDR2 SMNVEV (reference sequence). The chain's CDR3 is CASSLGQGINQPQHF. The CDR3 DNA reads TGTGCCAGCAGTTTGGGACAGGGGATAAATCAGCCCCAGCATTTT.

This rearrangement joins TRBV4-2 to TRBJ1-1, with D possibly matching TRBD1 (5 bases). Looked up from germline, CDR1 is LGHNA and CDR2 is YNFKEQ. The CDR3 covers 14 residues. Trimming took off 0 bases at V and 9 bases at J, with 14 bases between the two ends. CDR3 in DNA: TGTGCCAGCAGCCAAGATAGGCATAAGGGGAAAGCTTTCTTT. This translates into CASSQDRHKGKAFF.

This rearrangement joins TRBV12-3 or TRBV12-4 to TRBJ1-6; D is uncertain. V was pared by 1 base and J by 6 bases, with 7 bases between. The CDR3 has 14 residues. CDR3 in amino acids: CASSLGPINSPLHF. In DNA form, the CDR3 reads TGTGCCAGCAGTTTAGGGCCGATTAATTCACCCCTCCACTTT.

The chain links TRBV10-3 to TRBJ2-2; the D gene is possibly TRBD1 (5 bases). V lost 6 bases to trimming and J lost 0 bases, with 11 bases between them. The CDR3 is made up of 15 amino acids. Germline V gene lookup returns CDR1 ENHRY and CDR2 SYGVKD. The CDR3 loop is CAISSTETNTGELFF. The CDR3 nucleotides are TGTGCCATCAGCTCGACAGAAACGAACACCGGGGAGCTGTTTTTT.

The chain employs TRBV6-5 and TRBJ1-2; D unclear. Per the germline V gene, CDR1 is MNHEY and CDR2 is SVGAGI. Trimming shortened V by 4 bases and J by 0 bases, and 9 bases separated the two germline ends. The CDR3 loop spans 14 amino acids. In DNA, the CDR3 is TGTGCCAGCAGTTCGTACGGGACTAACTATGGCTACACCTTC. It is translated as CASSSYGTNYGYTF.

In this sample, this clonotype turned up a few times. J is TRBJ1-5 and V is TRBV7-2; D not certain. This CDR3 is built from 17 residues. Germline assignment: CDR1 SGHTA and CDR2 FQGNSA. Trimming removed 5 bases from V and 5 bases from J, with 22 bases in between. The CDR3 here is CASSLGSPLLRYQPQHF. The CDR3 DNA reads as TGTGCCAGCAGCCTCGGGTCCCCTCTCCTTCGCTATCAGCCCCAGCATTTT.

This chain links TRBV7-2 with TRBJ2-1; TRBD2 aligns across 8 bases. This CDR3 region has 16 residues. Germline-derived CDR1 and CDR2 are SGHTA and FQGNSA. Unmatched junction bases numbered 9, after V lost 3 bases and J lost 5 bases. The CDR3 loop is CASSFPSGGRNNEQFF. The CDR3 nucleotides read TGTGCCAGCAGCTTCCCCAGCGGGGGCCGCAACAATGAGCAGTTCTTC.

The V gene is TRBV12-3 or TRBV12-4, the J gene TRBJ1-5; D remains unclear. This CDR3 is 13 amino acids long. The germline V and J ends were trimmed by 5 bases and 4 bases, with 9 bases remaining between them. The CDR3 here is CASSPRTNQPQHF. The CDR3 nucleotides read TGTGCCAGCAGTCCGAGGACGAATCAGCCCCAGCATTTT.